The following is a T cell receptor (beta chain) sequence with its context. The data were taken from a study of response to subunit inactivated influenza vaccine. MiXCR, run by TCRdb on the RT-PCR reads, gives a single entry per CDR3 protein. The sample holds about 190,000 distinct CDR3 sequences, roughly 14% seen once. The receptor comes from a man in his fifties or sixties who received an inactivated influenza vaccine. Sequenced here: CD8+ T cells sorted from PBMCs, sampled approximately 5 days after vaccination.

CDR3 in DNA: TGCAGTGGTCAAGAGACCCAGTACTTC. Amino acids: CSGQETQYF. The genes are TRBV20-1 and TRBJ2-5; D unclear. Trimming took off 7 bases at V and 2 bases at J, with 2 bases between the two ends. Germline loops: CDR1 DFQATT, CDR2 SNEGSKA (reference sequence). The CDR3 is 9 residues long.